These 27 T cell receptor beta chains share one sample of origin, sequenced in a study of blood T cell repertoires in COVID-19. TCRdb's table, derived via immunoSEQ multiplex PCR, lists solely in-frame clones and lacks some. The table records approximately 330,000 clones, roughly 87% of them present only once. Sequencing was performed on peripheral blood. The receptors here all came from a man aged 30 to 39 with COVID-19, enrolled during active disease.

The chain has TRBV19 and TRBJ1-2, with D possibly matching TRBD1 (5 bases). V was shortened by 5 bases and J by 7 bases, with 26 bases between the two germline ends. The CDR3 sequence is 17 residues long. CDR1 and CDR2 from the germline V gene are LNHDA and SQIVND (reference sequence). The CDR3 sequence is CASSSTWGSGAVIGYTF. The CDR3 DNA reads TGTGCCAGTAGTTCTACCTGGGGCTCCGGCGCGGTTATTGGCTACACCTTC.

The V call is TRBV25-1, the J call TRBJ2-1; 9 positions agree with TRBD1. The germline V gene encodes CDR1 MGHDK and CDR2 SYGVNS. The CDR3 totals 16 residues. V shed 4 bases, J shed 5 bases, and the junction held 9 bases outside the gene matches. The CDR3 DNA follows: TGTGCCAGCAGTGCCCGCGACAGGGGGATAAACAATGAGCAGTTCTTC. Translation gives CASSARDRGINNEQFF.

The chain links TRBV27 to TRBJ1-1, with D perhaps TRBD1 (5 bases). The germline V and J ends were trimmed by 0 bases and 6 bases, with 14 bases remaining between them. The CDR3 is 15 residues long. Germline CDR1 MNHEY, CDR2 SMNVEV (reference sequence). The CDR3 coding sequence is TGTGCCAGCAGTTTATCGGCGGAAGGGGCCCCTGAAGCTTTCTTT. Translating gives CASSLSAEGAPEAFF.

This sequence joins TRBV4-1 and TRBJ1-3; TRBD1 matches at 8 bases. The V segment lost 0 bases and the J segment 0 bases; nucleotides outside the gene matches: 4. Germline V CDR1 and CDR2: MGHRA, YSYEKL. The CDR3 has 17 amino acids. The CDR3 reads CASSQDRTGFSGNTIYF. The CDR3 nucleotides are TGCGCCAGCAGCCAAGATAGGACAGGGTTCTCTGGAAACACCATATATTTT.

J is TRBJ2-1 and V is TRBV6-6, with 7 bases lining up with TRBD2. V gave up 6 bases and J gave up 4 bases; unmatched junction bases: 12. In germline, CDR1 is MNHNY, CDR2 SVGAGI (reference sequence). The CDR3 is 16 residues long. Here the CDR3 DNA reads TGTGCCAGCAGCAGCTTGGCAGCGGGGCCTTACAATGAGCAGTTCTTC. The encoded protein is CASSSLAAGPYNEQFF.

The CDR3 DNA reads TGCGCCAGCAGCCAGAGATTTAACACTGAAGCTTTCTTT. Encoded protein: CASSQRFNTEAFF. The chain is built from TRBV4-3 and TRBJ1-1, with D unresolved. Germline CDR1 is LGHNA and CDR2 is YSLEER. The CDR3 loop spans 13 amino acids. V lost 3 bases and J lost 2, with 7 bases in between.

This chain links TRBV11-3 with TRBJ2-3, with 8 bases matching TRBD2. V lost 1 base to trimming and J lost 0 bases; unmatched junction nucleotides: 6. The CDR3 totals 17 residues. Germline V gene lookup returns CDR1 SGHNT and CDR2 YENEEA. The CDR3 DNA reads as TGTGCCAGCAGCTTAGCCGTCCGGGAGGGTAGCACAGATACGCAGTATTTT. This codes for CASSLAVREGSTDTQYF.

The rearrangement uses TRBV28 and TRBJ2-7; possible D gene TRBD2, 5 bases. The V and J ends lost 2 bases and 7 bases respectively, with 18 bases between them. This CDR3 has 15 amino acids. Germline-derived CDR1 and CDR2 are MDHEN and SYDVKM. The CDR3 DNA reads TGTGCCAGCAGTTTAGCGACCCCCAGTCGAGGGGAGCAGTACTTC. Amino acid sequence: CASSLATPSRGEQYF. Full variable domain (missing parts from reference TRBV28 and TRBJ2-7): DVKVTQSSRYLVKRTGEKVFLECVQDMDHENMFWYRQDPGLGLRLIYFSYDVKMKEKGDIPEGYSVSREKKERFSLILESASTNQTSMYLCASSLATPSRGEQYFGPGTRLTVT.

This clone is a singleton in its sample. The chain links TRBV11-2 to TRBJ1-2, with 8 nucleotides matching TRBD1. This CDR3 region has 15 residues. Trimming took 5 bases from V and 4 from J; bases not matched to a gene: 9. CDR1 and CDR2 (germline): SGHAT, FQNNGV. DNA of the CDR3: TGTGCCAGCAGCACGTACATGGGACAGGTCTATGGCTACACCTTC. It specifies CASSTYMGQVYGYTF.

The chain has TRBV7-9 and TRBJ1-1, with 9 bases that match TRBD1. The CDR3 contains 17 residues. Losses at the gene ends were 1 base for V and 1 base for J; bases not matched to a gene: 7. CDR1 is SEHNR and CDR2 is FQNEAQ in the germline V gene (reference sequence). CDR3 in DNA: TGTGCCAGCAGCTTAGTAAAGGGGACAGGGACGAACACTGAAGCTTTCTTT. It translates to CASSLVKGTGTNTEAFF. Looking up the rest from reference TRBV7-9 and TRBJ1-1 gives the full variable domain: DTGVSQNPRHKITKRGQNVTFRCDPISEHNRLYWYRQTLGQGPEFLTYFQNEAQLEKSRLLSDRFSAERPKGSFSTLEIQRTEQGDSAMYLCASSLVKGTGTNTEAFFGQGTRLTVV.

V gene TRBV4-2 combines with J gene TRBJ2-7, with 10 nucleotides matching TRBD1. Losses at the gene ends were 0 bases for V and 2 bases for J; bases not matched to a gene: 4. This CDR3 has 16 amino acids. CDR1 LGHNA and CDR2 YNFKEQ come from the germline V gene. The CDR3 region is CASSQEGQGGTYEQYF. For the CDR3, the DNA is TGTGCCAGCAGCCAAGAAGGACAGGGGGGGACCTACGAGCAGTACTTC.

The V call is TRBV24-1, the J call TRBJ2-2, with D perhaps TRBD1 (6 bases). The CDR3 is 14 residues long. Looked up from germline, CDR1 is KGHDR and CDR2 is SFDVKD. The V and J ends lost 7 bases and 2 bases respectively, with 10 bases between them. In nucleotides, the CDR3 is TGTGCCACCAGGGGACAATTAAACACCGGGGAGCTGTTTTTT. Translation: CATRGQLNTGELFF.

This sequence joins TRBV29-1 and TRBJ2-1; 11 bases line up with TRBD2. Germline values: CDR1 SQVTM, CDR2 ANQGSEA. V was clipped by 1 base and J by 9 bases; unmatched bases: 5. The CDR3 spans 14 residues. The CDR3, as DNA: TGCAGCGTTGAAGGACGACTAGCGGGAACTGAGCAGTTCTTC. It codes for CSVEGRLAGTEQFF.

CDR3 residues: CASSPGTGGVANEQFF. Here the CDR3 DNA reads TGTGCCAGCAGCCCGGGGACAGGGGGAGTTGCAAATGAGCAGTTCTTC. The rearrangement uses TRBV7-9 and TRBJ2-1; TRBD1 aligns across 11 bases. The length of the CDR3 is 16 residues. Germline CDR1 SEHNR, CDR2 FQNEAQ (reference sequence). With 5 bases clipped from V and 7 bases from J, the junction kept 10 bases outside the gene matches.

This chain joins TRBV7-2 and TRBJ1-1, with unresolved D. V was trimmed by 1 base and J by 6 bases, leaving 12 bases between them. The CDR3 loop spans 14 amino acids. Per the germline V gene, CDR1 is SGHTA and CDR2 is FQGNSA. The CDR3 DNA follows: TGTGCCAGCAGCTTAGTTCAGGCAGGCCCTGAAGCTTTCTTT. Protein product: CASSLVQAGPEAFF.

This sequence joins TRBV28 and TRBJ1-1, with D possibly matching TRBD1 (6 bases). V was pared by 6 bases and J by 5 bases, with 13 bases between. Germline CDR1 reads MDHEN; CDR2 reads SYDVKM. This CDR3 has 13 amino acids. CDR3 loop: CASRLQGMTEAFF. DNA of the CDR3: TGTGCCAGCAGGTTACAGGGTATGACTGAAGCTTTCTTT.

V usage is TRBV28 and J usage is TRBJ2-7, with TRBD1 matching 9 bases. With V trimmed by 1 base and J by 9 bases, 4 bases remained unmatched. Germline-derived CDR1 and CDR2 are MDHEN and SYDVKM. The CDR3 sequence is 13 residues long. The chain's CDR3 is CASSLSGQGRQYF. The CDR3, as DNA: TGTGCCAGCAGTTTATCCGGACAGGGGAGGCAGTACTTC.

V and J are TRBV7-2 and TRBJ1-1; possibly TRBD1 for D (6 bases). Trimming removed 3 bases at V and 1 base at J, with 9 bases between. This CDR3 region has 14 residues. Germline CDR1 and CDR2: SGHTA and FQGNSA. The CDR3 nucleotides read TGTGCCAGCAGCTTCGACAGGCGGAACACTGAAGCTTTCTTT. Its translation: CASSFDRRNTEAFF.

This chain connects TRBV7-7 to TRBJ2-2; possibly TRBD1 for D (6 bases). Between the trimmed V and J ends, which lost 5 bases and 1 base, there was a span of 14 bases. Germline V gene lookup returns CDR1 SSHAT and CDR2 FNYEAQ (reference sequence). This CDR3 region has 16 residues. DNA for the CDR3: TGTGCCAGCAGCCTCCTCGGGACACGGAACACCGGGGAGCTGTTTTTT. This gives the protein CASSLLGTRNTGELFF.

Only a few counts were recorded for this clone. This sequence joins TRBV24-1 and TRBJ2-1; maybe TRBD1 (6 bases). Germline CDR1 is KGHDR and CDR2 is SFDVKD. V was clipped by 3 bases and J by 7 bases, with 15 bases between them. The CDR3 spans 15 residues. CDR3 amino acids: CATSDQGQNRNEQFF. In DNA, the CDR3 is TGTGCCACCAGTGATCAAGGACAGAATAGGAATGAGCAGTTCTTC.

V and J are TRBV30 and TRBJ1-4; D is possibly TRBD1 (6 bases). V lost 0 bases and J 5 bases, leaving 10 bases between the germline ends. Germline CDR1 and CDR2: GTSNPN and SVGIG (reference sequence). The length of the CDR3 is 14 residues. The CDR3 loop is CAWSVGQGNEKLFF. The CDR3 DNA reads TGTGCCTGGAGTGTAGGGCAGGGGAATGAAAAACTGTTTTTT. The full variable domain, completed using reference TRBV30 and TRBJ1-4, is SQTIHQWPATLVQPVGSPLSLECTVEGTSNPNLYWYRQAAGRGLQLLFYSVGIGQISSEVPQNLSASRPQDRQFILSSKKLLLSDSGFYLCAWSVGQGNEKLFFGSGTQLSVL.

V usage is TRBV5-4 and J usage is TRBJ1-2; 7 positions agree with TRBD1. V shed 1 base, J shed 4 bases, and the junction held 16 bases outside the gene matches. The CDR3 covers 18 residues. Germline CDR1 and CDR2: SGHNT and YYREEE (reference sequence). DNA for the CDR3: TGTGCCAGCAGCTTGCCCGTCGGGACAGCCAATCGGGGCTATGGCTACACCTTC. It specifies CASSLPVGTANRGYGYTF.

J is TRBJ2-1 and V is TRBV19, with 14 bases identical to TRBD2. This CDR3 comprises 16 residues. Germline V gene lookup returns CDR1 LNHDA and CDR2 SQIVND (reference sequence). The V gene end was trimmed by 4 bases and the J gene end by 4 bases; junction bases not matched to a gene: 3. This CDR3 is CASSSWTSGGYNEQFF. CDR3 sequence (DNA): TGTGCCAGTAGTAGTTGGACTAGCGGGGGGTACAATGAGCAGTTCTTC.

CDR3 nucleotide sequence: TGTGCCACCAGTGATTCAGGGACGGGGGGCAATCAGCCCCAGCATTTT. It codes for CATSDSGTGGNQPQHF. The chain has TRBV24-1 and TRBJ1-5, with D possibly matching TRBD1 (5 bases). V dropped 2 bases and J dropped 2 bases, with 12 bases sitting between them. CDR1 is KGHDR, CDR2 SFDVKD, per germline. The CDR3 totals 16 residues.

The V gene is TRBV27, the J gene TRBJ2-3; 9 nucleotides agree with TRBD1. V was pared by 5 bases and J by 1 base, with 16 bases of the junction left unmatched. CDR1 and CDR2 from the germline V gene are MNHEY and SMNVEV (reference sequence). The CDR3 extends over 19 amino acids. The chain's CDR3 is CASSPGTGIVRLRTDTQYF. DNA for the CDR3: TGTGCCAGCAGTCCAGGGACAGGGATCGTGCGCTTACGCACAGATACGCAGTATTTT.

J is TRBJ2-2 and V is TRBV18, with D possibly matching TRBD2 (5 bases). In germline, CDR1 is KGHSH, CDR2 LQKENI. Trimming took off 1 base at V and 0 bases at J, with 9 bases between the two ends. This CDR3 contains 16 residues. The CDR3 region is CASSPLLAANTGELFF. The CDR3 coding sequence is TGTGCCAGCTCACCACTTCTAGCCGCGAACACCGGGGAGCTGTTTTTT.

The chain employs TRBV12-3 or TRBV12-4 and TRBJ1-2; 10 nucleotides align to TRBD1. V dropped 7 bases and J dropped 8; count of bases not matched to a gene: 7. The CDR3 is 13 residues long. CDR3 sequence (DNA): TGTGCCAGCATCCCGACAGGGGGCATCGGCTACACCTTC. It translates to CASIPTGGIGYTF.